This TCR beta chain stems from a study of T cells in localized non-small cell lung cancer. Study-level findings and limits: Of the tissues analyzed, uninvolved adjacent lung showed maximal T cell clonality, greater than tumor.

The length of the CDR3 is 19 residues. Looked up from germline, CDR1 is SGHRS and CDR2 is YFSETQ. V was pared by 2 bases and J by 4 bases, with 17 bases of the junction left unmatched. On this clone itself: Its target is not known.

Sequencing used immunoSEQ multiplex PCR; TCRdb keeps in-frame clones, though not all of them. The sample carries 45,000 to 70,000 clones, roughly 85% recorded once. The TCR originated in a woman aged 40 to 75 with stage I lung adenocarcinoma. The chain couples TRBV5-1 to TRBJ2-3, with 9 nucleotides matching TRBD1. The material was peripheral blood, obtained before any cancer treatment. This chain's CDR3 is CASSFPLYSGQGKSDTQYF. CDR3 coding DNA: TGCGCCAGCAGCTTCCCACTTTATTCCGGACAGGGGAAGTCAGATACGCAGTATTTT.